The source of this TCR beta chain is a study of blood T cells in healthy people across ages. The length of the CDR3 is 16 residues. Trimming removed 4 bases from V and 3 bases from J; junction bases left unmatched: 6. CDR1 and CDR2 from the germline V gene are LGHDT and YNNKEL (reference sequence). Drawn from each donor were approximately 9.2 milliliters of peripheral blood. Combining a sample-barcoded 5' primer with a J-beta primer mix, a second PCR ran for roughly 7 to 11 cycles. MiXCR, run by TCRdb on the 5' RACE reads, gives a single entry per CDR3 protein. The sample has over a million distinct CDR3 sequences, 40% to 45% seen once.

V gene TRBV3-1 combines with J gene TRBJ1-6, with 7 nucleotides matching TRBD1. The specimen sequenced was blood. This clonotype was obtained from a woman aged 55-70 years in good health. CDR3 bases: TGTGCCAGCAGCCCGAAGGGGGCCCTCTATAATTCACCCCTCCACTTT. As protein: CASSPKGALYNSPLHF.